The 20 T cell receptor beta chains given below trace back to one sample, sequenced in a study of cytomegalovirus exposure and HLA in healthy donors. Clones were read by immunoSEQ multiplex PCR, and TCRdb kept only the in-frame ones, dropping some. The repertoire includes roughly 140,000 clones, around 87% of them detected once, and around 10% sits in the top ten. The specimen was PBMCs. These receptors were collected from a young man in good health and CMV-seropositive.

The rearrangement joins TRBV28 to TRBJ2-1; 8 positions agree with TRBD2. V trimming: 5 bases; J trimming: 4 bases; junction bases outside the gene matches: 7. This CDR3 comprises 15 residues. Looked up from germline, CDR1 is MDHEN and CDR2 is SYDVKM. The DNA for the CDR3 is TGTGCCAGCAGTGGGTCGGGACTAGGTTACAATGAGCAGTTCTTC. Its protein is CASSGSGLGYNEQFF.

This chain uses TRBV7-9 with TRBJ2-1; unclear D gene. The CDR3 consists of 18 residues. Germline V gene lookup returns CDR1 SEHNR and CDR2 FQNEAQ (reference sequence). Trimming took 1 base from V and 5 from J, leaving 21 bases between them. The CDR3 spells CASSLESGPFLFNNEQFF. In nucleotides, the CDR3 is TGTGCCAGCAGCTTAGAATCTGGGCCCTTCCTATTCAACAATGAGCAGTTCTTC.

This clone has just one count. V gene TRBV6-5 combines with J gene TRBJ1-2; tentatively, D is TRBD1 (5 bases). Trimming took 2 bases from V and 4 from J, leaving 8 bases between them. Germline V gene sequence: CDR1 MNHEY, CDR2 SVGAGI. There are 13 residues in the CDR3. CDR3 nucleotides: TGTGCCAGCAGTTACCAGACAGCCTATGGCTACACCTTC. This translates into CASSYQTAYGYTF.

In this sample, this clone turned up once. The V call is TRBV7-6, the J call TRBJ1-1; D ambiguous. V was clipped by 5 bases and J by 2 bases, with 9 bases between them. The CDR3 length is 13 residues. Per the germline V gene, CDR1 is SGHVS and CDR2 is FNYEAQ. The CDR3 DNA sequence: TGTGCCAGCAGCCTAGTACAAAACACTGAAGCTTTCTTT. Encoded protein: CASSLVQNTEAFF.

J is TRBJ1-6 and V is TRBV5-5; D is uncertain. The CDR3 is made up of 16 amino acids. V lost 2 bases and J lost 10, with 19 bases in between. The germline V gene encodes CDR1 SGHKS and CDR2 YYEKEE (reference sequence). This CDR3 reads CASSFESQVVRSPLHF. CDR3 sequence (DNA): TGTGCCAGCAGCTTCGAATCTCAGGTAGTAAGATCACCCCTCCACTTT.

This clone was observed once. The chain joins TRBV6-5 to TRBJ2-4; 7 positions match TRBD1. V was clipped by 0 bases and J by 1 base; unmatched bases: 3. This CDR3 region has 16 residues. Germline loops: CDR1 MNHEY, CDR2 SVGAGI. CDR3 coding DNA: TGTGCCAGCAGTTACTCATCACAGGGGGCCAAAAACATTCAGTACTTC. Amino acid sequence: CASSYSSQGAKNIQYF.

The chain joins TRBV5-1 to TRBJ1-5; D is possibly TRBD1 (5 bases). The CDR3 totals 15 residues. V dropped 4 bases and J dropped 4 bases, with 15 bases sitting between them. The germline V gene encodes CDR1 SGHRS and CDR2 YFSETQ. The CDR3 nucleotides are TGCGCCAGCAGCCCGGGGGGAACGGGAAATCAGCCCCAGCATTTT. Translating gives CASSPGGTGNQPQHF.

This rearrangement joins TRBV27 to TRBJ1-5; TRBD1 is a possible D gene (5 bases). The V end was cut by 6 bases, the J end by 2 bases, with 14 bases between. This CDR3 has 15 amino acids. CDR1 is MNHEY and CDR2 is SMNVEV in the germline V gene (reference sequence). The CDR3 spells CASSRGGDGNQPQHF. The CDR3 DNA is TGTGCCAGCAGCCGGGGGGGGGATGGCAATCAGCCCCAGCATTTT.

The V call is TRBV6-5, the J call TRBJ2-3; the D gene is possibly TRBD1 (6 bases). The germline gives CDR1 MNHEY, CDR2 SVGAGI. The CDR3 loop spans 14 amino acids. Trimming left V 3 bases short and J 1 base short, with 8 bases between. In nucleotides, the CDR3 is TGTGCCAGCAGTTATTACAGGGGCACAGATACGCAGTATTTT. This encodes CASSYYRGTDTQYF.

This rearrangement joins TRBV9 to TRBJ2-5, with D possibly matching TRBD1 (5 bases). Germline values: CDR1 SGDLS, CDR2 YYNGEE. This CDR3 comprises 14 residues. Trimming stripped 0 bases from V and 1 base from J, with 7 bases between. The CDR3 loop reads CASSVGQTQETQYF. The DNA of the CDR3 is TGTGCCAGCAGCGTAGGACAGACCCAAGAGACCCAGTACTTC.

The CDR3 DNA follows: TGTGCCAGCAGCCTCGGACTAGCGGGGGCCTACGAGCAGTACTTC. Encoded protein: CASSLGLAGAYEQYF. The chain links TRBV7-6 to TRBJ2-7, with 13 bases matching TRBD2. The J segment lost 2 bases and the V segment lost 5 bases, leaving 3 bases of the junction unmatched. There are 15 residues in the CDR3. Germline lookup yields CDR1 SGHVS and CDR2 FNYEAQ.

V is TRBV11-3 and J is TRBJ1-3, with a tentative D call TRBD1 (6 bases). Looked up from germline, CDR1 is SGHNT and CDR2 is YENEEA. This CDR3 region has 16 residues. Trimming cost V 5 bases and J 4 bases, with 18 bases left between them. Here the CDR3 reads CASSHTGPSGGNTIYF. In DNA, the CDR3 is TGTGCCAGCAGCCATACAGGGCCCTCGGGCGGAAACACCATATATTTT. Filled out from reference TRBV11-3 and TRBJ1-3, the complete variable domain reads EAGVVQSPRYKIIEKKQPVAFWCNPISGHNTLYWYLQNLGQGPELLIRYENEEAVDDSQLPKDRFSAERLKGVDSTLKIQPAELGDSAVYLCASSHTGPSGGNTIYFGEGSWLTVV.

The V call is TRBV5-8, the J call TRBJ2-7; 9 positions match TRBD1. The CDR3 extends over 15 amino acids. Germline V gene sequence: CDR1 SGHTS, CDR2 YDEGEE. The junction had 4 bases not matched to a gene; V was cut back by 0 bases and J by 3 bases. The CDR3 region has the DNA TGTGCCAGCAGCTTGGGACAGGGGGTAAACTACGAGCAGTACTTC. Encoded protein: CASSLGQGVNYEQYF.

In nucleotides, the CDR3 is TGTGCTAGTGGTCCGACAGGACCGGTGACCGGGGAGCTGTTTTTT. Encoded protein: CASGPTGPVTGELFF. The genes are TRBV12-5 and TRBJ2-2; TRBD1 might be the D (6 bases). V was clipped by 5 bases and J by 5 bases, with 15 bases between them. Germline V gene lookup returns CDR1 LGHNT and CDR2 FRNRAP. CDR3 length equals 15 residues. The full variable domain, in which reference TRBV12-5 and TRBJ2-2 provide the parts outside the CDR3, is DARVTQTPRHKVTEMGQEVTMRCQPILGHNTVFWYRQTMMQGLELLAYFRNRAPLDDSGMPKDRFSAEMPDATLATLKIQPSEPRDSAVYFCASGPTGPVTGELFFGEGSRLTVL.

The V gene is TRBV6-5, the J gene TRBJ2-7, with 7 bases matching TRBD2. This CDR3 spans 14 amino acids. Unmatched junction bases numbered 10, after V lost 5 bases and J lost 6 bases. Germline CDR1 MNHEY, CDR2 SVGAGI. The CDR3 loop is CASSQVPGLREQYF. CDR3 nucleotide sequence: TGTGCCAGCAGTCAAGTACCGGGACTACGCGAGCAGTACTTC.

This clone was observed a handful of times. The chain recombines TRBV6-1 with TRBJ2-7; tentatively, D is TRBD2 (5 bases). V shed 0 bases and J shed 7 bases, with 13 bases lying between them. This CDR3 is 14 amino acids long. Germline V gene data show CDR1 as MNHNS and CDR2 as SASEGT. CDR3 in amino acids: CASSEAQEVREQYF. The CDR3 nucleotides are TGTGCCAGCAGTGAAGCGCAGGAGGTTAGGGAGCAGTACTTC.

The chain employs TRBV15 and TRBJ2-7; TRBD2 might be the D (6 bases). V was shortened by 1 base and J by 1 base, with 11 bases between the two germline ends. This CDR3 is built from 15 residues. Per germline, CDR1 LNHNV and CDR2 YYDKDF (reference sequence). DNA of the CDR3: TGTGCCACCAGCAGAGCCGGGACTGCTTCCTACGAGCAGTACTTC. It is translated as CATSRAGTASYEQYF.

The chain employs TRBV7-6 and TRBJ2-5; 7 positions match TRBD2. Germline loops: CDR1 SGHVS, CDR2 FNYEAQ. The CDR3 is 15 residues long. Germline trimming cut 5 bases from V and 5 bases from J; bases unmatched to any gene: 11. CDR3 sequence reads: CASSVGGAGIETQYF. The CDR3 DNA sequence: TGTGCCAGCAGCGTGGGAGGAGCGGGAATTGAGACCCAGTACTTC.

The DNA of the CDR3 is TGTGCCAGCAAGGGGTCCTACAATGAGCAGTTCTTC. This codes for CASKGSYNEQFF. The rearrangement uses TRBV27 and TRBJ2-1, with TRBD1 as a possible D gene (5 bases). The CDR3 is made up of 12 amino acids. Germline V gene sequence: CDR1 MNHEY, CDR2 SMNVEV (reference sequence). The ends were cut back, 7 bases at V and 1 base at J, with 5 bases in the middle.

This clone was detected once. The chain employs TRBV5-4 and TRBJ2-2, with a possible D match to TRBD1 (5 bases). Germline V gene data show CDR1 as SGHNT and CDR2 as YYREEE (reference sequence). CDR3 length: 13 residues. Trimming took 4 bases from V and 1 from J, leaving 5 bases between them. CDR3 residues: CASSGQNTGELFF. Here the CDR3 DNA reads TGTGCCAGCAGCGGACAGAACACCGGGGAGCTGTTTTTT.